The clone carrying this T cell receptor beta chain has at least ten counts. What it binds is unknown. This sample was included in a study of neurological immune-mediated disorders. Overall study context: Of the multiple sclerosis patients, some 35 in total, roughly 31 were relapsing-remitting and 3 were secondary progressive. Study findings and constraints: When the repertoires were sorted by phylogenetic grouping, those of 18 of 34 multiple sclerosis patients ended up in one related-CDR3 cluster, a possible signature.

The cDNA came from 5'RACE with 10-nucleotide random UMIs. TCRdb redid the calling of the 5' RACE reads with MiXCR, one entry per CDR3 protein. The data show roughly 60,000 distinct CDR3 sequences, with about 2.5% seen just once and approximately 3% held by the top ten. V lost 1 base to trimming and J lost 6 bases, with 11 bases between them. This CDR3 comprises 13 residues. The germline V gene encodes CDR1 SGDLS and CDR2 YYNGEE. The chain combines TRBV9 with TRBJ2-7, with D unresolved. Material for sequencing was PBMCs. The receptor was isolated from a middle-aged man with multiple sclerosis. The CDR3 loop is CASSVRAGREQYF. The CDR3 DNA is TGTGCCAGCAGCGTAAGGGCCGGGCGCGAGCAGTACTTC.